This T cell receptor (beta chain) was captured by sequencing in a study of T cell repertoires in cytomegalovirus infection. Background on the study: It can be stated that public TCR beta signatures indicated CMV infection as well as a matching HLA type.

The study's findings and limits: Frequencies of public TCR beta families were cumulated, and this identified carriers of CMV plus the relevant HLA. The ex vivo response showed dominance by HLA-C-restricted CMV-specific TCR beta clonotypes.

One entry per CDR3 protein results from TCRdb running MiXCR on the reads. This sample carries around 740,000 distinct CDR3 sequences, 35% of them seen once, and the ten largest clones take under 3%. As to this clonotype: As yet, its antigen is unknown.

Germline CDR1 reads MNHNS; CDR2 reads SASEGT. This CDR3 has 16 amino acids. V lost 7 bases, J lost 1 base, and 19 bases lay in between. Sequenced input: PBMCs. The rearrangement joins TRBV6-1 to TRBJ1-1, with D possibly being TRBD1 (6 bases). This receptor was identified in a human donor in good health (CMV status not recorded). Some clones in this sample may be carry-over from other donors' samples. The CDR3 DNA reads TGTGCCAGCATCGCCCTGGGGGGGGGCGGGAACACTGAAGCTTTCTTT. Its protein product is CASIALGGGGNTEAFF.